What follows are 16 T cell receptor beta chains derived from one specimen sequenced in a study of identical twins. TCRdb reprocessed the 5' RACE reads with MiXCR, giving one entry per CDR3 protein. Of some 300,000 distinct CDR3 sequences listed, more than 9% are singletons. A further study also used this sample, focusing on yellow fever vaccine responses in identical twins.

The specimen sequenced was CD8+ T cells sorted from blood. Receptors were obtained from a woman between 18 and 29 years old in good health.

This clonotype was seen a handful of times. This chain uses TRBV14 with TRBJ2-5; 7 bases map to TRBD1. The CDR3 sequence is 13 residues long. J was trimmed by 5 bases and V by 5 bases; bases with no gene match: 5. CDR1 SGHDN and CDR2 FVKESK come from the germline V gene. DNA of the CDR3: TGTGCCAGCAGCAACAGGGGATCTGAGACCCAGTACTTC. Its protein is CASSNRGSETQYF.

The chain links TRBV20-1 to TRBJ2-7; perhaps TRBD2 as D (6 bases). This CDR3 contains 10 residues. Germline V gives CDR1 DFQATT, CDR2 SNEGSKA (reference sequence). CDR3 loop: CGPRWGGRYF. In DNA, the CDR3 is TGCGGACCAAGGTGGGGAGGTCGGTACTTC.

The chain couples TRBV7-9 to TRBJ1-2, with D possibly TRBD1 on 5 matching bases. Per the germline V gene, CDR1 is SEHNR and CDR2 is FQNEAQ (reference sequence). CDR3 length: 13 residues. Trimming cost V 4 bases and J 4 bases, with 10 bases left between them. The DNA of the CDR3 is TGTGCCAGCAGCTCTCCAGGGACCTATGGCTACACCTTC. Its translation: CASSSPGTYGYTF.

This clonotype appeared many times. The chain employs TRBV5-6 and TRBJ1-5; no clear D. Germline assignment: CDR1 SGHDT and CDR2 YYEEEE. This CDR3 spans 14 amino acids. The V end was cut by 3 bases, the J end by 0 bases, with 7 bases between. The CDR3 DNA is TGTGCCAGCAGCTCCTGGGGTAGCAATCAGCCCCAGCATTTT. Its protein is CASSSWGSNQPQHF.

This clonotype was observed a few times. Written as DNA, the CDR3 is TGTGCCAGCAGGAGCTGGTGGGGGCAGTTCTTC. This sequence encodes CASRSWWGQFF. The rearrangement links TRBV2 to TRBJ2-1; no reliable D call. The CDR3 loop spans 11 amino acids. The germline CDR1 and CDR2 sequences are SNHLY and FYNNEI. Trimming cost V 6 bases and J 12 bases, with 12 bases left between them. The full variable domain, completed using reference TRBV2 and TRBJ2-1, is EPEVTQTPSHQVTQMGQEVILRCVPISNHLYFYWYRQILGQKVEFLVSFYNNEISEKSEIFDDQFSVERPDGSNFTLKIRSTKLEDSAMYFCASRSWWGQFFGPGTRLTVL.

This clonotype was detected once. The chain links TRBV2 to TRBJ2-2; 8 bases align to TRBD1. Germline CDR1 SNHLY, CDR2 FYNNEI. V trimming: 3 bases; J trimming: 6 bases; junction bases outside the gene matches: 9. CDR3 length: 16 amino acids. CDR3 sequence (DNA): TGTGCCAGCAGTGATTACACCGGGGACAGGCCCGGGGAGCTGTTTTTT. Translated: CASSDYTGDRPGELFF. Supplemented by reference TRBV2 and TRBJ2-2, the full variable domain reads EPEVTQTPSHQVTQMGQEVILRCVPISNHLYFYWYRQILGQKVEFLVSFYNNEISEKSEIFDDQFSVERPDGSNFTLKIRSTKLEDSAMYFCASSDYTGDRPGELFFGEGSRLTVL.

This clonotype was counted only a few times. This chain connects TRBV7-8 to TRBJ2-3; 11 bases agree with TRBD2. CDR3 size: 20 residues. Per germline, CDR1 SGHVS and CDR2 FQNEAQ. Trimming cost V 1 base and J 3 bases; bases outside gene matches: 15. CDR3: CASSLVTSGGTLFLTDTQYF. The CDR3 DNA reads TGTGCCAGCAGCTTAGTTACTAGCGGGGGAACCCTCTTTCTTACAGATACGCAGTATTTT.

The V gene is TRBV2, the J gene TRBJ2-1; D ambiguous. Germline V gene lookup returns CDR1 SNHLY and CDR2 FYNNEI. This CDR3 is 16 amino acids long. Trimming shortened V by 7 bases and J by 5 bases, and 21 bases separated the two germline ends. The CDR3: CASTSPSWGYHNEQFF. In DNA, the CDR3 is TGTGCCAGCACTTCCCCCTCATGGGGATACCACAATGAGCAGTTCTTC.

This clonotype was observed many times. V and J are TRBV28 and TRBJ1-5; 7 bases are a match to TRBD1. V shed 2 bases and J 4 bases; nucleotides not matched to a gene: 5. Looked up from germline, CDR1 is MDHEN and CDR2 is SYDVKM. The CDR3 length is 15 residues. In nucleotides, the CDR3 is TGTGCCAGCAGTTTAGAGGGGGCGAAGAATCAGCCCCAGCATTTT. Translation gives CASSLEGAKNQPQHF.

The chain carries TRBV4-2 and TRBJ2-1; a weak D match, TRBD1 (6 bases). Trimming took off 1 base at V and 10 bases at J, with 17 bases between the two ends. Per the germline V gene, CDR1 is LGHNA and CDR2 is YNFKEQ. The CDR3 consists of 15 residues. CDR3 bases: TGTGCCAGCAGCCAAGTCCAGGGGTTCTACGGGGAGCAGTTCTTC. It yields the protein CASSQVQGFYGEQFF.

This clonotype has only a few counts. This chain links TRBV7-9 with TRBJ2-7; 12 bases are a match to TRBD2. V shed 1 base, J shed 2 bases, and the junction held 6 bases outside the gene matches. CDR3 length: 17 residues. CDR1 and CDR2 from the germline V gene are SEHNR and FQNEAQ (reference sequence). This CDR3 is CASSLEDLAGGTYEQYF. DNA for the CDR3: TGTGCCAGCAGCTTAGAGGACCTAGCGGGAGGGACCTACGAGCAGTACTTC.

This chain links TRBV5-1 with TRBJ1-3; a possible D gene is TRBD1 (5 bases). The CDR3 is 17 residues long. Germline loops: CDR1 SGHRS, CDR2 YFSETQ. V lost 4 bases and J lost 4, with 21 bases in between. Here the CDR3 DNA reads TGCGCCAGCAGCCCGGCAGGGTCCTCAATACAAGGAAACACCATATATTTT. It yields the protein CASSPAGSSIQGNTIYF.

This clonotype came up a few times. The chain couples TRBV10-1 to TRBJ2-2; possibly TRBD1 for D (5 bases). The CDR3 is 18 residues long. The V end was cut by 3 bases, the J end by 0 bases, with 17 bases between. Germline CDR1 WNHNN, CDR2 SYGVQD (reference sequence). The CDR3 spells CASSDPPDKSTNTGELFF. DNA of the CDR3: TGCGCCAGCAGTGATCCACCGGACAAGTCTACGAACACCGGGGAGCTGTTTTTT.

This clonotype turned up a few times. CDR3 region: CASSLPTGQGSHEQYF. The CDR3 region has the DNA TGTGCCAGCAGCTTACCGACGGGACAGGGTTCCCACGAGCAGTACTTC. This chain joins TRBV7-9 and TRBJ2-7; 9 bases match TRBD1. Losses at the gene ends were 2 bases for V and 5 bases for J; bases not matched to a gene: 10. Germline V gives CDR1 SEHNR, CDR2 FQNEAQ (reference sequence). The CDR3 runs 16 residues.

This clonotype was counted at least ten times. CDR3: CASSPDRGALIQETQYF. CDR3 nucleotides: TGTGCCAGCAGTCCGGACAGGGGTGCCTTAATTCAAGAGACCCAGTACTTC. V is TRBV28 and J is TRBJ2-5; 9 positions match TRBD1. Germline CDR1 reads MDHEN; CDR2 reads SYDVKM. With 5 bases clipped from V and 2 bases from J, the junction kept 12 bases outside the gene matches. The CDR3 totals 17 residues.

There are a few counts of this clonotype. V and J are TRBV5-5 and TRBJ2-7; D not resolved. Germline V gene lookup returns CDR1 SGHKS and CDR2 YYEKEE (reference sequence). Trimming cost V 4 bases and J 6 bases, with 14 bases left between them. This CDR3 comprises 13 residues. For the CDR3, the DNA is TGTGCCAGCAGCCTCCTTGATGCAGGCGAGCAGTACTTC. Its protein product is CASSLLDAGEQYF.